The clone carrying this TCR beta chain was counted at least ten times. Its specificity is unknown. CDR1 is LNHDA and CDR2 is SQIVND in the germline V gene (reference sequence). The germline V and J ends were trimmed by 5 bases and 2 bases, with 16 bases remaining between them. This CDR3 has 15 amino acids. This record comes from a study of T-cell reconstitution after alpha-beta-depleted transplantation in children. Study results and caveats: After one year, T-cell counts and TCRbeta diversity mostly came from new T cells. Elevated TCRbeta diversity at day 60 was traced, in some patients, to surviving recipient T cells and thymic progenitors. Several hundred graft clones that had expanded were reportedly the source of alpha-beta T cells about two months after transplant.

The library targeted TCRbeta and was prepared with unique molecular identifiers. TCRdb re-called the PCR reads through MiXCR, storing one row per CDR3 protein. This sample carries around 440,000 distinct CDR3 sequences, under 12% of them seen once, and the ten largest clones take 2% to 2.5%. The sequencing here drew on PBMCs, taken before TCRalphabeta/CD19-depleted stem cell transplant. The sequence was obtained from a child between 2 and 9 years old with inherited bone marrow failure, due to receive a stem cell transplant. The chain uses TRBV19 and TRBJ2-7, with D maybe TRBD1 (6 bases). The CDR3 DNA reads TGTGCCAGTAGTCCAAAAACAGGGAGTCCCTACGAGCAGTACTTC. Residues: CASSPKTGSPYEQYF.